This TCR beta chain was found in a study of shared clonotypes between healthy human individuals. The CDR3 sequence is 13 residues long. The germline CDR1 and CDR2 sequences are MNHEY and SMNVEV (reference sequence). Trimming at V came to 5 bases and at J to 3 bases, leaving 4 bases not matched to a gene. Sequenced by immunoSEQ multiplex PCR; TCRdb stores in-frame clones only, minus some. The profile covers hundreds of thousands of clones, with 90% to 97% appearing a single time and 0.05% to 0.07% taken by the ten largest. The sequenced sample was naive CD4+ T cells sorted from blood. Regarding subset: CD45RA+ positively selected. The chain couples TRBV27 to TRBJ2-7, with 7 bases lining up with TRBD1. This TCR came from a woman under 40 in good health. CDR3 amino acids: CASSRDSLYEQYF. In DNA form, the CDR3 reads TGTGCCAGCAGTAGGGACAGTCTCTACGAGCAGTACTTC.